This T cell receptor beta chain came from a study of blood T cell repertoires in COVID-19. Sequencing was performed with immunoSEQ multiplex PCR; in TCRdb, only in-frame clones are kept and a portion is missing. The table shows roughly 240,000 clones, with roughly 85% occurring only once. The CDR3 is 17 residues long. CDR1 is SGHRS, CDR2 YFSETQ, per germline. V was trimmed by 3 bases and J by 1 base, leaving 19 bases between them. This TCR was sampled from a woman aged 35 to 49 who had been exposed to COVID-19. The chain carries TRBV5-1 and TRBJ1-1, with D maybe TRBD1 (5 bases). Input material: PBMCs or T cells enriched from blood (not recorded which). CDR3 coding DNA: TGCGCCAGCAGCTCGCCGGTGGGACTAACTGGGAACACTGAAGCTTTCTTT. Its protein product is CASSSPVGLTGNTEAFF. Looking up the rest from reference TRBV5-1 and TRBJ1-1 gives the full variable domain: KAGVTQTPRYLIKTRGQQVTLSCSPISGHRSVSWYQQTPGQGLQFLFEYFSETQRNKGNFPGRFSGRQFSNSRSEMNVSTLELGDSALYLCASSSPVGLTGNTEAFFGQGTRLTVV.